This T cell receptor (beta chain) was obtained from a study of PD-1 blockade in classical Hodgkin lymphoma. Study outcomes and limitations: While CD8+ TCR diversity did not rise significantly by C4D1, CD4+ TCR diversity did.

Patients all relapsed after autologous stem cell transplantation, and there was variation in brentuximab vedotin exposure. Responses achieved at best were complete response, partial response or progressive disease. To note about this clone: Its antigen is unknown.

The protocol was immunoSEQ multiplex PCR, while the TCRdb copy is restricted to in-frame clones and leaves out a portion. This sample has 14,000 or so clones, with roughly 80% found just once. The sample was peripheral blood mononuclear cells (PBMCs), taken at baseline. The TCR comes from a human donor with classical Hodgkin lymphoma.

CDR3 residues: CASSPQGAYGYTF. The CDR3 coding sequence is TGTGCCAGCAGTCCTCAGGGGGCCTATGGCTACACCTTC. The genes are TRBV7-9 and TRBJ1-2; TRBD1 matches 8 bases. The CDR3 contains 13 residues. With V trimmed by 6 bases and J by 4 bases, 4 bases remained unmatched. Per the germline V gene, CDR1 is SEHNR and CDR2 is FQNEAQ (reference sequence).